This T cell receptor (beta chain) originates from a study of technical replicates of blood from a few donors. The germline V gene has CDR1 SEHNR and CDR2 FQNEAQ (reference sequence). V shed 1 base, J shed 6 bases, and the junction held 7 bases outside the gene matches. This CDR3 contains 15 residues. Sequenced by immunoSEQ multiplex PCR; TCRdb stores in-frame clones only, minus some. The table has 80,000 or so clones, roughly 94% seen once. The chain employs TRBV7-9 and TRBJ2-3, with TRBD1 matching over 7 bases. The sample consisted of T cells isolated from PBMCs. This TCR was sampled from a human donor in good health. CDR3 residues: CASSLGQGRRDTQYF. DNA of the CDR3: TGTGCCAGCAGCTTAGGACAGGGACGAAGGGATACGCAGTATTTT.